Listed here are 32 T cell receptor beta chains from one sample, sequenced in a study of T cell responses to AZD1222 COVID-19 vaccine (dated by TCRdb to the early 2020s). In the paper's terms, the time point label means: baseline before first vaccination. Libraries were built with the immunoSEQ multiplex PCR assay. TCRdb carries this immuneACCESS record with in-frame sequences only. Its versions omit some clonotypes, under half of them owing to an unresolved V gene in the studies checked, with the rest unexplained. This sample lists roughly 66,000 clones; approximately 80% were detected once. Less than 6.5% of the sample goes to the ten largest clones. Here the sequenced sample was peripheral blood, taken on day 0 of AZD1222 vaccination. The receptors come from an adult in good health.

This clone was seen a single time. This chain joins TRBV28 and TRBJ1-2; 11 nucleotides line up with TRBD1. With 5 bases clipped from V and 4 bases from J, the junction kept 6 bases outside the gene matches. This CDR3 region has 15 residues. The germline gives CDR1 MDHEN, CDR2 SYDVKM. Written as DNA, the CDR3 is TGTGCCAGCAGTCTTGGGACAGGGGGAGGCTATGGCTACACCTTC. Its protein product is CASSLGTGGGYGYTF.

The chain joins TRBV3-1 (or the pseudogene TRBV3-2) to TRBJ2-7, with D maybe TRBD1 (5 bases). The CDR3 is made up of 15 amino acids. The germline V gene encodes CDR1 LGHDT and CDR2 YNNKEL (reference sequence). Between the trimmed V and J ends, which lost 1 base and 4 bases, there was a span of 14 bases. CDR3: CASSQGVDSRYEQYF. The DNA for the CDR3 is TGTGCCAGCAGCCAAGGCGTAGACAGCCGATACGAGCAGTACTTC.

This rearrangement joins TRBV6-2 or TRBV6-3 to TRBJ1-1; a weak D match, TRBD1 (6 bases). The CDR3 has 15 amino acids. Deletions cut 5 bases from V and 0 bases from J, with 13 bases between. Per germline, CDR1 MNHEY and CDR2 SVGEGT. CDR3 protein: CASSPRTVMNTEAFF. The DNA for the CDR3 is TGTGCCAGCAGTCCCCGGACAGTTATGAACACTGAAGCTTTCTTT.

The chain is built from TRBV4-1 and TRBJ1-5, with 7 bases aligning to TRBD1. The ends lost 0 bases at V and 3 bases at J; junction bases unmatched: 8. CDR1 and CDR2 (germline): MGHRA, YSYEKL. The CDR3 is 17 amino acids. CDR3 bases: TGCGCCAGCAGCCAAGATCCGGGACAGAACTTCAATCAGCCCCAGCATTTT. It yields the protein CASSQDPGQNFNQPQHF.

The rearrangement links TRBV7-9 to TRBJ2-3; 8 nucleotides agree with TRBD1. J gave up 4 bases and V 2 bases, and 2 bases lay outside the gene matches. The germline V gene encodes CDR1 SEHNR and CDR2 FQNEAQ (reference sequence). This CDR3 spans 14 amino acids. CDR3 region: CASSLQGAADTQYF. DNA for the CDR3: TGTGCCAGCAGCTTACAGGGGGCGGCAGATACGCAGTATTTT.

The chain carries TRBV19 and TRBJ2-2; 8 bases are a match to TRBD2. Per the germline V gene, CDR1 is LNHDA and CDR2 is SQIVND (reference sequence). The CDR3 totals 15 residues. V trimming: 10 bases; J trimming: 4 bases; junction bases outside the gene matches: 11. CDR3 region: CATQRGGSGTGELFF. The CDR3 DNA is TGTGCCACCCAACGGGGGGGCTCTGGCACCGGGGAGCTGTTTTTT.

This CDR3 reads CASSLADWQPQHF. CDR3 sequence (DNA): TGTGCCAGCAGTTTGGCCGATTGGCAGCCCCAGCATTTT. This chain joins TRBV12-3 or TRBV12-4 and TRBJ1-5; no reliable D call. The CDR3 has 13 amino acids. Trimming left V 3 bases short and J 7 bases short, with 10 bases between.

The chain is built from TRBV7-3 and TRBJ2-5; the D gene could be TRBD1 or TRBD2 (6 bases each). With 4 bases removed from V and 4 bases from J, the gap between germline ends came to 16 bases. CDR3 length: 15 amino acids. Germline loops: CDR1 SGHTA, CDR2 FQGTGA. CDR3 in DNA: TGTGCCAGCAGCTCTGTCCCGGGGGCGCGAGAGACCCAGTACTTC. Amino acid sequence: CASSSVPGARETQYF. The complete variable domain, with remaining parts taken from reference TRBV7-3 and TRBJ2-5, reads GAGVSQTPSNKVTEKGKYVELRCDPISGHTALYWYRQSLGQGPEFLIYFQGTGAADDSGLPNDRFFAVRPEGSVSTLKIQRTERGDSAVYLCASSSVPGARETQYFGPGTRLLVL.

This sequence joins TRBV25-1 and TRBJ2-7; D gene ambiguous. Trimming took off 6 bases at V and 6 bases at J, with 9 bases between the two ends. CDR3 length equals 11 residues. Per germline, CDR1 MGHDK and CDR2 SYGVNS. In DNA, the CDR3 is TGTGCCAGCAGCCTAGGGCGCGAGCAGTACTTC. Protein sequence: CASSLGREQYF.

The V call is TRBV11-2, the J call TRBJ2-3, with 7 bases aligning to TRBD1. The germline V gene has CDR1 SGHAT and CDR2 FQNNGV. The length of the CDR3 is 16 residues. Losses at the gene ends were 5 bases for V and 0 bases for J; bases not matched to a gene: 8. CDR3 bases: TGTGCCAGCAGCCGACAGGGCAGGGTTAGCACAGATACGCAGTATTTT. This sequence encodes CASSRQGRVSTDTQYF.

The J gene is TRBJ2-3, the V gene TRBV7-2, with 8 bases matching TRBD2. The CDR3 is made up of 15 amino acids. V lost 7 bases to trimming and J lost 5 bases; unmatched junction nucleotides: 11. Germline V CDR1 and CDR2: SGHTA, FQGNSA. CDR3 in DNA: TGTGCCAGCAAGAGCGCTAGCGGGTCGAAAGATACGCAGTATTTT. Its translation is CASKSASGSKDTQYF.

The chain employs TRBV7-3 and TRBJ2-1; the D gene is possibly TRBD2 (7 bases). CDR1 is SGHTA and CDR2 is FQGTGA in the germline V gene. V dropped 5 bases and J dropped 9 bases, with 20 bases sitting between them. The CDR3 sequence is 15 residues long. The CDR3: CASSPLPGGRGEQFF. The CDR3 DNA reads TGTGCCAGCAGCCCACTCCCGGGGGGCCGCGGTGAGCAGTTCTTC.

The rearrangement links TRBV7-9 to TRBJ1-3; maybe TRBD1 (6 bases). V was trimmed by 1 base and J by 5 bases, leaving 15 bases between them. The CDR3 extends over 16 amino acids. Germline lookup yields CDR1 SEHNR and CDR2 FQNEAQ (reference sequence). CDR3 nucleotides: TGTGCCAGCAGCTTAGTGTCGGGGGCATTTAGAAACACCATATATTTT. Amino acids: CASSLVSGAFRNTIYF.

The chain employs TRBV6-5 and TRBJ2-7; a possible D gene is TRBD1 (6 bases). The CDR3 covers 11 residues. Trimming took 6 bases from V and 3 from J, leaving 6 bases between them. Germline V CDR1 and CDR2: MNHEY, SVGAGI. In DNA form, the CDR3 reads TGTGCCAGCAGCAGGGGCTACGAGCAGTACTTC. This translates into CASSRGYEQYF.

CDR3 sequence: CASSFRGTENEKLFF. The CDR3 nucleotides read TGCGCCAGCAGCTTTCGCGGGACAGAAAATGAAAAACTGTTTTTT. The V and J genes are TRBV5-1 and TRBJ1-4; TRBD1 aligns across 7 bases. The CDR3 is made up of 15 amino acids. Germline-derived CDR1 and CDR2 are SGHRS and YFSETQ. J gave up 5 bases and V 2 bases, and 6 bases lay outside the gene matches.

The chain joins TRBV19 to TRBJ1-5; no firm D call. CDR3 length: 15 residues. Trimming removed 4 bases at V and 3 bases at J, with 13 bases between. Germline CDR1 and CDR2: LNHDA and SQIVND (reference sequence). The CDR3 here is CASSNQYGNNQPQHF. CDR3 nucleotide sequence: TGTGCCAGTAGTAACCAATACGGGAACAATCAGCCCCAGCATTTT.

This sequence joins TRBV5-6 and TRBJ2-7; 9 bases line up with TRBD1. Germline V gene lookup returns CDR1 SGHDT and CDR2 YYEEEE. The CDR3 spans 13 residues. V lost 2 bases to trimming and J lost 9 bases; unmatched junction nucleotides: 6. The CDR3 DNA sequence: TGTGCCAGCAGCTTTGGGACAGGGAATCGGCAGTACTTC. Its translation is CASSFGTGNRQYF. Variable domain in full (rest from reference TRBV5-6 and TRBJ2-7): DAGVTQSPTHLIKTRGQQVTLRCSPKSGHDTVSWYQQALGQGPQFIFQYYEEEERQRGNFPDRFSGHQFPNYSSELNVNALLLGDSALYLCASSFGTGNRQYFGPGTRLTVT.

This chain links TRBV5-4 with TRBJ2-3, with 14 bases fitting TRBD2. This CDR3 is 16 amino acids long. Germline trimming cut 5 bases from V and 6 bases from J; bases unmatched to any gene: 8. The germline CDR1 and CDR2 sequences are SGHNT and YYREEE (reference sequence). The CDR3 bases are TGTGCCAGCAGTTCGGGACTAGCGGGGGTCAGGGATACGCAGTATTTT. The encoded protein is CASSSGLAGVRDTQYF.

The CDR3 loop reads CASSLPAGQLFLTEAFF. CDR3 nucleotides: TGTGCCAGCAGCTTGCCGGCGGGACAGCTATTTCTCACTGAAGCTTTCTTT. The V call is TRBV7-9, the J call TRBJ1-1; 7 nucleotides line up with TRBD1. V lost 3 bases and J lost 4; bases outside the gene matches: 14. CDR3 length: 17 amino acids. Germline values: CDR1 SEHNR, CDR2 FQNEAQ (reference sequence).

This clone showed up just once. The rearrangement uses TRBV7-9 and TRBJ1-2; D may be TRBD1 (6 bases). The CDR3 has 19 amino acids. Trimming cost V 5 bases and J 1 base, with 26 bases left between them. Germline-derived CDR1 and CDR2 are SEHNR and FQNEAQ (reference sequence). The CDR3 nucleotides read TGTGCCAGCAGCCCTAGCTCGTCGACCGGACAGACTTATAACTATGGCTACACCTTC. Translation: CASSPSSSTGQTYNYGYTF.

V gene TRBV7-9 combines with J gene TRBJ2-3; D perhaps matches TRBD1 (7 bases). V dropped 5 bases and J dropped 2 bases, with 14 bases sitting between them. The CDR3 contains 15 residues. Germline V CDR1 and CDR2: SEHNR, FQNEAQ (reference sequence). Here the CDR3 DNA reads TGTGCCAGCAGCGGGGGGACAGCCCACACAGATACGCAGTATTTT. Translated, it gives CASSGGTAHTDTQYF.

V gene TRBV24-1 combines with J gene TRBJ2-5, with 7 bases lining up with TRBD2. Germline values: CDR1 KGHDR, CDR2 SFDVKD. The ends lost 5 bases at V and 5 bases at J; junction bases unmatched: 7. This CDR3 has 14 residues. This chain's CDR3 is CATSVGGIGETQYF. CDR3 nucleotides: TGTGCCACCAGTGTGGGGGGGATCGGGGAGACCCAGTACTTC.

The chain recombines TRBV4-1 with TRBJ2-7, with unresolved D. Trimming removed 1 base at V and 1 base at J, with 11 bases between. Germline lookup yields CDR1 MGHRA and CDR2 YSYEKL. The CDR3 consists of 15 residues. CDR3 in DNA: TGCGCCAGCAGCCAAGTCGGAGCAGGATCCTACGAGCAGTACTTC. Protein: CASSQVGAGSYEQYF.

In DNA, the CDR3 is TGTGCCAGCAGCTTCCTAGGCACTGAAGCTTTCTTT. This gives the protein CASSFLGTEAFF. The chain has TRBV7-9 and TRBJ1-1; no definite D call. Germline CDR1 and CDR2: SEHNR and FQNEAQ (reference sequence). The CDR3 length is 12 residues. V was cut by 3 bases and J by 4 bases, with 6 bases left in between.

The J gene is TRBJ2-1, the V gene TRBV6-5, with 10 bases lining up with TRBD1. V dropped 4 bases and J dropped 3; count of bases not matched to a gene: 3. The CDR3 is 15 amino acids. CDR1 is MNHEY and CDR2 is SVGAGI in the germline V gene. The CDR3 loop reads CASSSGTGVYNEQFF. CDR3 bases: TGTGCCAGCAGTTCCGGGACAGGGGTCTACAATGAGCAGTTCTTC.

V and J are TRBV9 and TRBJ1-2; D possibly corresponds to TRBD1 (5 bases). The CDR3 is made up of 13 amino acids. Germline V gene data show CDR1 as SGDLS and CDR2 as YYNGEE. V gave up 3 bases and J gave up 0 bases, with 6 bases separating them. Here the CDR3 reads CASSGTPNYGYTF. CDR3 bases: TGTGCCAGCAGCGGGACACCTAACTATGGCTACACCTTC.

This chain joins TRBV19 and TRBJ1-4; D gene uncertain. This CDR3 is built from 14 residues. V was cut by 6 bases and J by 5 bases, with 13 bases left in between. From germline, CDR1 is LNHDA and CDR2 SQIVND (reference sequence). The CDR3: CASRAGRANEKLFF. In nucleotides, the CDR3 is TGTGCCAGTAGAGCTGGGAGGGCCAATGAAAAACTGTTTTTT.

V usage is TRBV4-2 and J usage is TRBJ1-3; D is uncertain. Trimming stripped 0 bases from V and 3 bases from J, with 12 bases between. This CDR3 has 16 amino acids. Germline V CDR1 and CDR2: LGHNA, YNFKEQ. This chain's CDR3 is CASSQEFVGSGNTIYF. The CDR3 DNA reads TGTGCCAGCAGCCAAGAATTCGTAGGGAGTGGAAACACCATATATTTT.

The chain recombines TRBV3-1 (or the pseudogene TRBV3-2) with TRBJ2-3, with TRBD1 identical over 11 bases. Germline CDR1 is LGHDT and CDR2 is YNNKEL (reference sequence). This CDR3 has 16 residues. The trim removed 5 bases at V and 6 bases at J, leaving 10 bases unmatched. The CDR3 loop reads CASSSSWTGGMDTQYF. Here the CDR3 DNA reads TGTGCCAGCAGCTCAAGTTGGACAGGGGGCATGGATACGCAGTATTTT.

The chain uses TRBV5-3 and TRBJ2-2; D not certain. TRBV5-3 is an open reading frame whose function is uncertain. CDR3 length equals 16 residues. V lost 4 bases to trimming and J lost 0 bases, with 13 bases between them. CDR3 in DNA: TGTGCCAGAAGCCCGCCTCCTAAAACGAACACCGGGGAGCTGTTTTTT. Encoded protein: CARSPPPKTNTGELFF.

This clone was seen more than once but under ten times. The chain couples TRBV10-3 to TRBJ1-4; perhaps TRBD1 as D (6 bases). Germline CDR1 and CDR2: ENHRY and SYGVKD. The CDR3 is 13 amino acids. The V gene lost 9 bases and the J gene lost 1 base, with 9 bases spanning the gap. As DNA, the CDR3 is TGTGCCATACAGGGTGGAACTAATGAAAAACTGTTTTTT. Encoded protein: CAIQGGTNEKLFF.

The chain employs TRBV3-1 (or the pseudogene TRBV3-2) and TRBJ1-5, with 7 bases aligning to TRBD1. CDR1 is LGHDT, CDR2 YNNKEL, per germline (reference sequence). This CDR3 spans 15 amino acids. Trimming took 2 bases from V and 2 from J; bases not matched to a gene: 3. The CDR3 reads CASSQFTGGNQPQHF. The CDR3 nucleotides are TGTGCCAGCAGCCAATTCACAGGGGGCAATCAGCCCCAGCATTTT.